The clone carrying this T cell receptor beta chain was observed at least ten times. Its target is not known. Germline loops: CDR1 LGHNA, CDR2 YSLEER. The ends were cut back, 1 base at V and 4 bases at J, with 5 bases in the middle. The CDR3 totals 13 residues. This sample is part of a study of T cells after yellow fever vaccination. Whole-study findings and limits: Clones that expanded after primary vaccination mostly reappeared after the booster (over 95% CD4, roughly 90% CD8). Weaker overall was a secondary response that nonetheless peaked faster, on day 5 versus 15.

TCRdb recomputed calls from the 5' RACE reads with MiXCR, one row per CDR3 protein. Of roughly 79,000 distinct CDR3 sequences in the sample, around 7.8% are singletons; the top ten hold approximately 28%. This clonotype was obtained from a man between 18 and 29 years old who received the YFV17D yellow fever vaccine. The sample here was CD8+ T cells sorted from PBMCs, taken around 10 days after the first yellow fever vaccination. The J gene is TRBJ2-1, the V gene TRBV4-3; D uncertain. The CDR3: CASSQVSYNEQFF. The CDR3 DNA is TGCGCCAGCAGCCAAGTTTCATACAATGAGCAGTTCTTC.